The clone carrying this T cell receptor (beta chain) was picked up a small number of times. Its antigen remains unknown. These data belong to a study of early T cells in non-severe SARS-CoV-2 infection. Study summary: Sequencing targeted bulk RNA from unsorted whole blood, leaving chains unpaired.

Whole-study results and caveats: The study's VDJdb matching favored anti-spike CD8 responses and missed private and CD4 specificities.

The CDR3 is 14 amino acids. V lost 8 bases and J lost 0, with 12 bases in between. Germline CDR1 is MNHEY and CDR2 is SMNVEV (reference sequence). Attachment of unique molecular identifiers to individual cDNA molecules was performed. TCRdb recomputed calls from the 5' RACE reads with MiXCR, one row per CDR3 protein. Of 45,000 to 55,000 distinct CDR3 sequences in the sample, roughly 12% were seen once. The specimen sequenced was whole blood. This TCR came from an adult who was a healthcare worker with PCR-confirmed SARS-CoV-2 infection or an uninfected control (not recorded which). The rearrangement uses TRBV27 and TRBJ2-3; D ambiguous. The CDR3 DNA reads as TGTGCCAGCGGAAGGGTACTCAGCACAGATACGCAGTATTTT. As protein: CASGRVLSTDTQYF.